The T cell receptor (beta chain) under discussion was sequenced for a study of CD8 T cells in Susac syndrome. Germline CDR1 reads LNHNV; CDR2 reads YYDKDF (reference sequence). The CDR3 consists of 20 residues. V lost 0 bases and J lost 3; bases outside the gene matches: 14. Reverse transcription used about 0.45 to 1 ug RNA and random hexamers. The authors amplified TCR beta CDR3 across 54 Vbeta and 13 Jbeta using immunoSEQ multiplex PCR. TCRdb re-called the immunoSEQ multiplex PCR reads with MiXCR, one entry per CDR3 protein. The sample has 200,000 or so distinct CDR3 sequences, about 96% seen once. This clonotype was counted a single time.

The clonotype originates from a human donor with multiple sclerosis. The sequenced sample was CD4+ T cells from PBMCs. The gene calls are TRBV15 and TRBJ2-1; TRBD2 matches 10 bases. DNA for the CDR3: TGTGCCACCAGCAGAGATATGACTAGCGGGCTTCCTAGGGGCTACAATGAGCAGTTCTTC. It codes for CATSRDMTSGLPRGYNEQFF.